This TCR beta chain stems from a study of T cells after yellow fever vaccination (dated by TCRdb to between 2019 and 2020). Looking at the study overall: Libraries from fractions with low cell numbers were prepared with the SMART-Seq v4 Ultra Low Input RNA kit. Two healthy male donors made up the cohort, one aged 18 to 29 years and the other aged 30 to 40 years. To follow T-cell clones before and after both primary and booster YFV17D yellow fever vaccination, bulk TCR alpha and beta repertoires underwent longitudinal sequencing. Blood was collected at multiple timepoints before and after primary and secondary immunization, and bulk PBMC replicates and cell subsets were isolated.

TCR cDNA was synthesized by 5'RACE template switching, through which a universal primer site and unique molecular identifiers were introduced. Priming of cDNA synthesis was performed from both the TCR alpha and TCR beta constant segments. Two PCR steps were used to amplify libraries, with sample barcodes and sequencing adapters being added in the second step. Libraries were sequenced on Illumina HiSeq 2500 (2x100 bp) or NovaSeq (2x150 bp). Per the authors' processing: MIGEC was used to demultiplex reads and collapse the reads into UMI consensus sequences, and MiXCR was used for V(D)J alignment. Using edgeR on replicate PBMC samples, clonotypes were called vaccine-responding if FDR was below 0.01 and the log2 fold change was above 5 up to day 15. CD4 or CD8 identity was assigned to each bulk clonotype according to whether the clonotype was present at higher abundance in the sequenced CD4 repertoire or the sequenced CD8 repertoire. Clones were called with MiXCR by TCRdb after fastp trimmed the public reads at Q25, and only in-frame beta chains were retained. Each entry is one CDR3 protein sequence, shown with its most common DNA and genes. TCRdb, rather than the study authors, made the V and J calls. The table for this sample lists 450,000 to 600,000 distinct CDR3 sequences; less than 15% of them were counted only once. Jointly, the top ten make up over 13% of the sample.

Overall study outcomes, separate from this receptor: Computational filtering was required because FACS-sorted repertoires could contain abundant contaminating clonotypes from the bulk population. Most clones expanded after primary vaccination (around 96% of CD4 and over 80% of CD8) were re-detected after the booster, suggesting that broad memory maintenance occurred. Only two donors were included in the study, so the extent to which the findings can be generalized is limited. The secondary T-cell response was weaker than the primary response but faster, peaking on day 5 instead of day 15. A small fraction of clonotypes showed up in both the CD4 and CD8 compartments, probably as a result of convergent recombination.

This clonotype was found a few times. Its cognate antigen has yet to be identified. No quality values exist for individual bases; no much larger clone is one base distant. The germline V gene (reference sequence) yields DFQATT for CDR1 and SNEGSKA for CDR2. V drops 0 bases and J drops 5 bases, leaving 14 bases in between. The CDR3 measures 16 amino acids from cysteine to phenylalanine. Solely the CDR3 DNA is kept, with 48 bases framed from the first base. The sample's treatment or condition label is to be understood as: live attenuated yellow fever vaccine strain. Two biological replicates of bulk PBMCs were collected at each blood-draw timepoint. A standard Ficoll-Paque protocol was used to isolate PBMCs from peripheral blood. TriZol was used to extract RNA from bulk PBMCs, from CD4 and CD8 fractions, and from dextramer-positive and dextramer-negative fractions.

This TCR was recovered from a man in his thirties or forties who received the YFV17D yellow fever vaccine. The V gene is TRBV20-1 and the J gene is TRBJ1-6, and possibly TRBD1, on 5 matching bases. Here the sequenced sample was PBMCs, taken on the day of the yellow fever booster vaccination. The nucleotides are TGCAGTGCTAGAGATGGCGGGGCGAGTCATAATTCACCCCTCCACTTT. Translated, this gives CSARDGGASHNSPLHF.